This T cell receptor beta chain was recovered during a study of blood T cell repertoires in COVID-19. About the research overall: Samples of COVID-19 (acute and convalescent) were obtained from the United States, Italy and Spain.

Authors' processing steps: Amplification of reference gene primers provided the estimated nucleated cell counts. Produced via immunoSEQ multiplex PCR; TCRdb's table is partial and in-frame only. Clone size and the V and J calls come from that table; the DNA yielded D and trimming. The sample contains about 170,000 clones, around 87% of which appear only once. The CDR3 is 18 amino acids. V trimming: 3 bases; J trimming: 6 bases; junction bases outside the gene matches: 16. Germline V gives CDR1 LNHDA, CDR2 SQIVND (reference sequence). Sequencing input: peripheral blood. The chain has TRBV19 and TRBJ1-5; 8 bases are shared with TRBD1. This receptor was identified in a woman of 80 years or more with COVID-19, enrolled during active disease. The CDR3 DNA reads as TGTGCCAGTAGTATGTTCGGCAGGGGGCACGGGGTGCGTCAGCCCCAGCATTTT. It codes for CASSMFGRGHGVRQPQHF.